The source of this TCR beta chain is a study of T-cell reconstitution after alpha-beta-depleted transplantation in children. Germline V lookup: CDR1 SGHRS, CDR2 YFSETQ. The CDR3 is made up of 14 amino acids. V lost 1 base and J lost 3, with 10 bases in between. Study-wide results and limits: Reportedly, roughly two months post-transplant, alpha-beta T cells arose from several hundred expanded graft clones.

This clonotype occurred a few times. Its antigen is still unknown. The TCRbeta library was prepared with unique molecular identifiers. TCRdb processed the PCR reads anew with MiXCR; each CDR3 protein has one entry. Of hundreds of thousands of distinct CDR3 sequences listed, less than 15% are singletons. The source material was PBMCs, sampled before TCRalphabeta/CD19-depleted stem cell transplant. The V and J genes are TRBV5-1 and TRBJ1-1; D not certain. This clonotype was sampled from a girl aged 2 to 10 with congenital amegakaryocytic thrombocytopenia, due to receive a stem cell transplant. CDR3 region: CASSLSPHDTEAFF. CDR3 coding DNA: TGCGCCAGCAGCTTGTCCCCCCACGACACTGAAGCTTTCTTT.